This T cell receptor beta chain was captured by sequencing in a study of naive and memory T cell subsets. This clonotype was seen ten or more times. Its antigen is still unknown. An equimolar mix of two oligonucleotides served as the beta constant-region primer for TRBC1 and TRBC2. Nested alpha and beta constant-region primers with the SP2 primer drove four PCR rounds on ligated cDNA. TCRdb redid the calling of the UMI-ligation and nested PCR reads with MiXCR, one entry per CDR3 protein. The sample holds just over 80,000 distinct CDR3 sequences, roughly 9.2% seen once. Per germline, CDR1 WNHNN and CDR2 SYGVQD (reference sequence). This CDR3 is built from 18 residues. V lost 5 bases and J lost 4; bases outside the gene matches: 10. Study findings and constraints: Over 95% of naive TCR sequences appeared only once after error correction, unlike memory subsets.

The chain joins TRBV10-1 to TRBJ2-1; the match to TRBD2 covers 14 bases. The receptor comes from a human donor in good health. The sequenced sample was naive CD8+ T cells from blood. CDR3 in amino acids: CASSNTPGLAGEYNEQFF. DNA of the CDR3: TGCGCCAGCAGTAACACCCCGGGACTAGCGGGAGAATACAATGAGCAGTTCTTC.